Below, 7 T cell receptor beta chains from the same sample are listed, as sequenced in a study of somatic mutations in cytotoxic T cells in rheumatoid arthritis. Produced via immunoSEQ multiplex PCR; TCRdb's table is partial and in-frame only. Here the sample spans tens of thousands of clones, less than 85% being singletons. The sequencing input was CD8+ T cells sorted from blood. These receptors originate from a man aged 35-49 years in good health.

The chain is built from TRBV9 and TRBJ1-3, with D perhaps matching TRBD1 (5 bases). There are 15 residues in the CDR3. Germline V gene lookup returns CDR1 SGDLS and CDR2 YYNGEE. V lost 0 bases and J 0 bases, leaving 7 bases between the germline ends. CDR3 coding DNA: TGTGCCAGCAGCGTAGGGACAAGCTCTGGAAACACCATATATTTT. Protein sequence: CASSVGTSSGNTIYF.

V is TRBV19 and J is TRBJ2-1; TRBD2 agrees at 10 bases. The CDR3 is 16 residues long. V was pared by 7 bases and J by 7 bases, with 13 bases of the junction left unmatched. Germline V CDR1 and CDR2: LNHDA, SQIVND (reference sequence). CDR3 protein: CASTREAGGPSNEQFF. The CDR3 nucleotides are TGTGCCAGTACTCGTGAAGCGGGAGGGCCGTCAAATGAGCAGTTCTTC.

This clone was seen only once. The V and J genes are TRBV6-1 and TRBJ1-5; 7 bases align to TRBD1. This CDR3 spans 15 amino acids. In germline, CDR1 is MNHNS, CDR2 SASEGT. After removal of 6 bases from V and 7 bases from J, the junction contained 12 bases not matched to a gene. The CDR3 nucleotides read TGTGCCAGCAGCCCGTCACAGGGGACGGGGCAGCCCCAGCATTTT. This translates into CASSPSQGTGQPQHF.

There are a few counts of this clone. The J gene is TRBJ2-7, the V gene TRBV4-1, with 7 bases identical to TRBD2. The CDR3 contains 15 residues. After removal of 8 bases from V and 2 bases from J, the junction contained 12 bases not matched to a gene. Germline V gene sequence: CDR1 MGHRA, CDR2 YSYEKL. The CDR3 bases are TGCGCCAGCGGACTTACTAGCGACATACCCTACGAGCAGTACTTC. This codes for CASGLTSDIPYEQYF.

The rearrangement uses TRBV10-3 and TRBJ2-1; the match to TRBD2 covers 15 bases. Per germline, CDR1 ENHRY and CDR2 SYGVKD. The trim removed 7 bases at V and 5 bases at J, leaving 3 bases unmatched. CDR3 size: 15 residues. CDR3 protein: CAINGLAGGHNEQFF. The CDR3 nucleotides are TGTGCCATCAACGGACTAGCGGGAGGGCACAATGAGCAGTTCTTC.

The chain uses TRBV28 and TRBJ1-5; 9 bases fit TRBD1. Germline assignment: CDR1 MDHEN and CDR2 SYDVKM. V gave up 5 bases and J gave up 7 bases; unmatched junction bases: 12. The CDR3 runs 16 residues. The CDR3 reads CASSTPGQGYRQPQHF. The CDR3, as DNA: TGTGCCAGCAGTACTCCCGGACAGGGGTATCGACAGCCCCAGCATTTT.

The gene calls are TRBV25-1 and TRBJ1-6; TRBD1 matches at 9 bases. V shed 3 bases, J shed 7 bases, and the junction held 7 bases outside the gene matches. Germline CDR1 is MGHDK and CDR2 is SYGVNS. The CDR3 runs 16 residues. The chain's CDR3 is CASSDWGQGRNSPLHF. In DNA, the CDR3 is TGTGCCAGCAGTGATTGGGGACAGGGAAGGAATTCACCCCTCCACTTT.